The 28 T cell receptor beta chains listed next were all sequenced from one sample in a study of control samples from healthy donors and cancer patients. The table came from immunoSEQ multiplex PCR; TCRdb's copy has only in-frame clones and leaves some out. The sample holds some 150,000 clones, 80% to 95% seen once. The sequencing input was blood. The receptors were sampled from a man between 25 and 39 years old in good health.

The genes are TRBV4-2 and TRBJ2-1; 9 bases line up with TRBD1. In germline, CDR1 is LGHNA, CDR2 YNFKEQ. Trimming at V came to 4 bases and at J to 8 bases, leaving 6 bases not matched to a gene. CDR3 length: 14 residues. CDR3: CASSRDREVYEQFF. The CDR3, as DNA: TGTGCCAGCAGCCGGGACAGGGAGGTTTATGAGCAGTTCTTC.

The rearrangement links TRBV30 to TRBJ2-7, with 9 positions matching TRBD2. Trimming at V came to 3 bases and at J to 4 bases, leaving 7 bases not matched to a gene. The CDR3 is 14 residues long. From germline, CDR1 is GTSNPN and CDR2 SVGIG (reference sequence). CDR3 loop: CAWRGSGGLYEQYF. CDR3 in DNA: TGTGCCTGGAGGGGTAGCGGGGGACTGTACGAGCAGTACTTC. Based on the CDR3 plus reference TRBV30 and TRBJ2-7, the full variable domain is SQTIHQWPATLVQPVGSPLSLECTVEGTSNPNLYWYRQAAGRGLQLLFYSVGIGQISSEVPQNLSASRPQDRQFILSSKKLLLSDSGFYLCAWRGSGGLYEQYFGPGTRLTVT.

The chain combines TRBV10-3 with TRBJ1-5; no definite D call. The V end lost 0 bases, the J end lost 0 bases, and 9 bases lay between the germline ends. The CDR3 contains 16 residues. Germline V gene sequence: CDR1 ENHRY, CDR2 SYGVKD. The CDR3 protein is CAISESWANSNQPQHF. The CDR3 coding sequence is TGTGCCATCAGTGAGTCATGGGCTAATAGCAATCAGCCCCAGCATTTT.

V is TRBV5-5 and J is TRBJ2-1; D call uncertain. The CDR3 extends over 15 amino acids. The V end lost 1 base, the J end lost 2 bases, and 10 bases lay between the germline ends. Per germline, CDR1 SGHKS and CDR2 YYEKEE (reference sequence). The CDR3 is CASSLLAVAYNEQFF. The CDR3 nucleotides read TGTGCCAGCAGCTTGCTCGCGGTGGCCTACAATGAGCAGTTCTTC.

The table lists this clone with a count of one. This sequence joins TRBV27 and TRBJ1-1; D is undetermined. This CDR3 contains 16 residues. Germline loops: CDR1 MNHEY, CDR2 SMNVEV (reference sequence). V lost 7 bases and J lost 0, with 18 bases in between. CDR3 sequence: CASKGDPRYMNTEAFF. CDR3 coding DNA: TGTGCCAGCAAGGGAGATCCCCGCTACATGAACACTGAAGCTTTCTTT.

The rearrangement uses TRBV5-4 and TRBJ1-1, with D possibly being TRBD1 (5 bases). The CDR3 extends over 14 amino acids. Germline V gene lookup returns CDR1 SGHNT and CDR2 YYREEE (reference sequence). The germline V and J ends were trimmed by 0 bases and 0 bases, with 6 bases remaining between them. CDR3 loop: CASSLEGMNTEAFF. CDR3 in DNA: TGTGCCAGCAGCTTGGAGGGGATGAACACTGAAGCTTTCTTT.

This clone was counted a single time. The J gene is TRBJ2-5, the V gene TRBV15; weak D call: TRBD2 (6 bases). The CDR3 sequence is 16 residues long. Trimming stripped 5 bases from V and 0 bases from J, with 16 bases between. Per the germline V gene, CDR1 is LNHNV and CDR2 is YYDKDF (reference sequence). The CDR3 protein is CATSSWDSTYQETQYF. DNA of the CDR3: TGTGCCACCAGCTCTTGGGACTCTACCTACCAAGAGACCCAGTACTTC. The full variable domain, with the rest looked up from reference TRBV15 and TRBJ2-5, is DAMVIQNPRYQVTQFGKPVTLSCSQTLNHNVMYWYQQKSSQAPKLLFHYYDKDFNNEADTPDNFQSRRPNTSFCFLDIRSPGLGDTAMYLCATSSWDSTYQETQYFGPGTRLLVL.

V is TRBV5-1 and J is TRBJ2-7, with D unresolved. Trimming removed 2 bases from V and 5 bases from J, with 17 bases in between. This CDR3 comprises 15 residues. Germline CDR1 SGHRS, CDR2 YFSETQ. The CDR3 DNA is TGCGCCAGCAGCTTAACAGACCATCATCGGGACGAGCAGTACTTC. Residues: CASSLTDHHRDEQYF.

The chain is built from TRBV5-1 and TRBJ2-7; no definite D call. The V gene's germline CDR1 is SGHRS and CDR2 YFSETQ. The CDR3 runs to 14 residues. Trimming took 4 bases from V and 0 from J, leaving 11 bases between them. This CDR3 reads CASSTGPSSYEQYF. DNA of the CDR3: TGCGCCAGCAGCACCGGGCCGAGCTCCTACGAGCAGTACTTC.

The rearrangement links TRBV4-2 to TRBJ1-1; TRBD1 might be the D (5 bases). The V gene lost 4 bases and the J gene lost 5 bases, with 20 bases spanning the gap. Germline CDR1 LGHNA, CDR2 YNFKEQ. The CDR3 totals 16 residues. The CDR3: CASSRGGQGRGTEAFF. The CDR3 DNA follows: TGTGCCAGCAGCCGGGGTGGGCAGGGAAGAGGTACTGAAGCTTTCTTT.

The V call is TRBV5-1, the J call TRBJ1-6; TRBD1 matches 7 bases. The CDR3 runs 15 residues. Germline loops: CDR1 SGHRS, CDR2 YFSETQ. The V gene end was trimmed by 0 bases and the J gene end by 9 bases; junction bases not matched to a gene: 6. The CDR3 DNA is TGCGCCAGCAGCTTGGACCCGGGACAGACTTCACCCCTCCACTTT. Its protein product is CASSLDPGQTSPLHF.

The chain has TRBV27 and TRBJ2-4; perhaps TRBD1 as D (6 bases). Deletions cut 6 bases from V and 7 bases from J, with 13 bases between. This CDR3 has 13 residues. CDR1 and CDR2 from the germline V gene are MNHEY and SMNVEV (reference sequence). CDR3 residues: CASSQQGGNIQYF. The DNA for the CDR3 is TGTGCCAGCAGCCAACAGGGCGGGAACATTCAGTACTTC.

V and J are TRBV7-8 and TRBJ1-5, with 7 bases fitting TRBD1. This CDR3 has 15 residues. Per germline, CDR1 SGHVS and CDR2 FQNEAQ. Trimming cost V 5 bases and J 6 bases; bases outside gene matches: 10. CDR3 amino acids: CASSVTLHRGQPQHF. Here the CDR3 DNA reads TGTGCCAGCAGCGTTACGTTACACAGGGGTCAGCCCCAGCATTTT.

The rearrangement joins TRBV24-1 to TRBJ2-1; D not certain. The V gene lost 0 bases and the J gene lost 7 bases, with 9 bases spanning the gap. Germline V lookup: CDR1 KGHDR, CDR2 SFDVKD. The CDR3 loop spans 14 amino acids. CDR3 DNA sequence: TGTGCCACCAGTGATTTGTTTCGGAGAAATGAGCAGTTCTTC. This translates into CATSDLFRRNEQFF.

The chain employs TRBV9 and TRBJ1-6; 8 bases are shared with TRBD1. The germline V gene has CDR1 SGDLS and CDR2 YYNGEE. The CDR3 has 15 amino acids. Trimming took 4 bases from V and 7 from J; bases not matched to a gene: 7. CDR3 amino acids: CASSPGDRTNSPLHF. The CDR3 bases are TGTGCCAGCAGCCCGGGGGACAGGACCAATTCACCCCTCCACTTT.

The gene calls are TRBV2 and TRBJ2-1; 8 nucleotides match TRBD1. J lost 6 bases, V lost 6 bases, and 7 bases had no gene match. CDR1 is SNHLY, CDR2 FYNNEI, per germline. The CDR3 spans 14 residues. CDR3 nucleotide sequence: TGTGCCAGCAGGGCCAGTACAGGGGGCAATGAGCAGTTCTTC. This translates into CASRASTGGNEQFF. Supplemented by reference TRBV2 and TRBJ2-1, the full variable domain reads EPEVTQTPSHQVTQMGQEVILRCVPISNHLYFYWYRQILGQKVEFLVSFYNNEISEKSEIFDDQFSVERPDGSNFTLKIRSTKLEDSAMYFCASRASTGGNEQFFGPGTRLTVL.

The J gene is TRBJ2-1, the V gene TRBV7-9; TRBD2 is a possible D gene (6 bases). Germline assignment: CDR1 SEHNR and CDR2 FQNEAQ (reference sequence). With 0 bases removed from V and 12 bases from J, the gap between germline ends came to 9 bases. The CDR3 has 12 amino acids. CDR3 nucleotides: TGTGCCAGCAGCTTAGCCGGGGGTTGGCAGTTCTTC. As protein: CASSLAGGWQFF.

DNA of the CDR3: TGTGCCAGCAGCACAGGGGGTGGAAACACCATATATTTT. It translates to CASSTGGGNTIYF. The chain recombines TRBV9 with TRBJ1-3, with 8 bases matching TRBD1. This CDR3 is built from 13 residues. V lost 4 bases to trimming and J lost 3 bases; unmatched junction nucleotides: 0. Per the germline V gene, CDR1 is SGDLS and CDR2 is YYNGEE.

The chain joins TRBV29-1 to TRBJ2-7; maybe TRBD1 (7 bases). Germline CDR1 and CDR2: SQVTM and ANQGSEA. The CDR3 runs to 13 residues. The ends were cut back, 6 bases at V and 5 bases at J, with 17 bases in the middle. The CDR3 loop reads CSVQAGGLHEQYF. As DNA, the CDR3 is TGCAGCGTGCAAGCAGGGGGACTCCACGAGCAGTACTTC.

The chain joins TRBV5-1 to TRBJ2-5, with 9 nucleotides matching TRBD1. J lost 5 bases, V lost 2 bases, and 7 bases had no gene match. Germline V gives CDR1 SGHRS, CDR2 YFSETQ. This CDR3 spans 15 amino acids. The CDR3 here is CASSFGQGRGETQYF. CDR3 coding DNA: TGCGCCAGCAGCTTCGGACAGGGGAGGGGGGAGACCCAGTACTTC.

This clone has just a few counts. The chain recombines TRBV2 with TRBJ1-1; D remains unclear. Between the trimmed V and J ends, which lost 7 bases and 1 base, there was a span of 22 bases. CDR1 and CDR2 from the germline V gene are SNHLY and FYNNEI. The CDR3 spans 17 residues. The CDR3 protein is CASTPWGEGRANTEAFF. The CDR3 region has the DNA TGTGCCAGCACCCCCTGGGGAGAGGGTCGGGCGAACACTGAAGCTTTCTTT.

This clone was counted a single time. The CDR3 coding sequence is TGTGCCAGCAGCCCAGCCGTAGGAAAACTGTTTTTT. Translated: CASSPAVGKLFF. V is TRBV3-1 (or the pseudogene TRBV3-2) and J is TRBJ1-4, with no clear D. Germline V gene sequence: CDR1 LGHDT, CDR2 YNNKEL (reference sequence). CDR3 length: 12 amino acids. Deletions cut 4 bases from V and 10 bases from J, with 10 bases between.

This clone was detected a few times. The chain employs TRBV6-4 and TRBJ1-5; 9 bases agree with TRBD1. Unmatched junction bases numbered 9, after V lost 4 bases and J lost 2 bases. The CDR3 loop spans 17 amino acids. Germline loops: CDR1 MRHNA, CDR2 SNTAGT. CDR3 region: CASSGKGQGSCNQPQHF. CDR3 coding DNA: TGTGCCAGCAGTGGCAAGGGACAGGGCAGTTGCAATCAGCCCCAGCATTTT.

The chain carries TRBV6-5 and TRBJ2-3; 9 positions agree with TRBD2. CDR3 length equals 14 residues. Germline V gene lookup returns CDR1 MNHEY and CDR2 SVGAGI. J lost 6 bases, V lost 8 bases, and 9 bases had no gene match. In DNA, the CDR3 is TGTGCCAGCCGCTTAGCGGGGGCAGGGGATACGCAGTATTTT. It specifies CASRLAGAGDTQYF.

This chain connects TRBV9 to TRBJ2-1; 13 bases are a match to TRBD2. Germline V gene lookup returns CDR1 SGDLS and CDR2 YYNGEE. There are 15 residues in the CDR3. The V segment lost 4 bases and the J segment 6 bases; nucleotides outside the gene matches: 4. The CDR3 spells CASSTGLAGPNEQFF. The CDR3 DNA follows: TGTGCCAGCAGCACGGGACTAGCGGGGCCCAATGAGCAGTTCTTC.

This clone was found once. The V and J genes are TRBV4-1 and TRBJ1-2; no reliable D call. The CDR3 covers 16 residues. The germline V and J ends were trimmed by 0 bases and 3 bases, with 14 bases remaining between them. The germline V gene encodes CDR1 MGHRA and CDR2 YSYEKL. This chain's CDR3 is CASSQELGPTYYGYTF. The CDR3 region has the DNA TGCGCCAGCAGCCAAGAACTTGGACCCACTTACTATGGCTACACCTTC.

A remark on this clone: The same CDR3 can be traced to other DNA sequences in this sample. This sequence joins TRBV5-4 and TRBJ1-1, with D unclear. Germline V gene data show CDR1 as SGHNT and CDR2 as YYREEE (reference sequence). Trimming pared 0 bases from V and 1 base from J, leaving 4 bases between. The CDR3 covers 13 residues. CDR3 loop: CASSLGRNTEAFF. In DNA, the CDR3 is TGTGCCAGCAGCTTGGGCAGGAACACTGAAGCTTTCTTT.

The V call is TRBV29-1, the J call TRBJ1-3, with TRBD1 as a possible D gene (5 bases). This CDR3 region has 14 residues. V was shortened by 5 bases and J by 2 bases, with 13 bases between the two germline ends. From germline, CDR1 is SQVTM and CDR2 ANQGSEA. The CDR3 spells CSVRGGGAGNTIYF. CDR3 DNA: TGCAGCGTTCGAGGTGGGGGGGCTGGAAACACCATATATTTT.